This TCR beta chain originates from a study of blood T cell repertoires in COVID-19. On the study more broadly: Spain, Italy and the United States supplied samples that represented acute and convalescent COVID-19.

V was shortened by 1 base and J by 5 bases, with 11 bases between the two germline ends. This CDR3 is built from 14 residues. CDR1 is SEHNR and CDR2 is FQNEAQ in the germline V gene (reference sequence). Assay: immunoSEQ multiplex PCR; the TCRdb copy retains only in-frame clones and omits some. Here the sample spans about 140,000 clones, less than 80% being singletons. The source material was peripheral blood. This TCR came from a man aged 55 to 70 with acute or convalescent COVID-19. The chain uses TRBV7-9 and TRBJ2-5, with a tentative D call TRBD2 (6 bases). The CDR3 DNA is TGTGCCAGCAGCTTAGGGAGGGTGCCCGAGACCCAGTACTTC. Translating it yields CASSLGRVPETQYF.